These 16 T cell receptor beta chains were all obtained from the same sample, sequenced in a study of multiple sclerosis patients with progressive multifocal leukoencephalopathy. Libraries were prepared by immunoSEQ multiplex PCR; TCRdb keeps only in-frame clonotypes and omits some of them. The table includes some 28,000 clones, around 85% detected once. Time point given: time of PML onset. Sample: PBMCs, taken from a patient treated with natalizumab. Receptor source: a woman aged 25 to 39 with progressive multifocal leukoencephalopathy.

This clone was picked up a small number of times. V usage is TRBV19 and J usage is TRBJ1-1; no definite D call. This CDR3 has 12 residues. V was trimmed by 5 bases and J by 4 bases, leaving 8 bases between them. Germline CDR1 is LNHDA and CDR2 is SQIVND (reference sequence). CDR3 region: CASSPAPTEAFF. CDR3 coding DNA: TGTGCCAGTAGTCCTGCCCCCACTGAAGCTTTCTTT.

The V call is TRBV19, the J call TRBJ1-2; TRBD1 matches 7 bases. Trimming at V came to 5 bases and at J to 6 bases, leaving 6 bases not matched to a gene. The CDR3 runs 13 residues. Germline loops: CDR1 LNHDA, CDR2 SQIVND (reference sequence). The CDR3 protein is CASSADRVNGYTF. The CDR3 nucleotides read TGTGCCAGTAGTGCCGACAGGGTAAATGGCTACACCTTC.

The chain recombines TRBV5-6 with TRBJ2-7; 8 bases are shared with TRBD2. CDR1 and CDR2 from the germline V gene are SGHDT and YYEEEE. The CDR3 totals 14 residues. With 3 bases clipped from V and 3 bases from J, the junction kept 5 bases outside the gene matches. CDR3 coding DNA: TGTGCCAGCAGCTCACTAGCGGTAAACTACGAGCAGTACTTC. As protein: CASSSLAVNYEQYF.

This chain joins TRBV7-2 and TRBJ2-2; 8 positions agree with TRBD1. Germline-derived CDR1 and CDR2 are SGHTA and FQGNSA. The CDR3 length is 17 residues. V gave up 5 bases and J gave up 5 bases; unmatched junction bases: 13. For the CDR3, the DNA is TGTGCCAGCAGCCCGCGCCTGGGACAGGCGGGAACCGGGGAGCTGTTTTTT. Translating it yields CASSPRLGQAGTGELFF.

The rearrangement links TRBV27 to TRBJ2-3; D not certain. CDR3 length: 17 amino acids. Trimming removed 0 bases at V and 0 bases at J, with 13 bases between. Germline CDR1 reads MNHEY; CDR2 reads SMNVEV (reference sequence). CDR3 region: CASSLSRTPLSTDTQYF. The CDR3 region has the DNA TGTGCCAGCAGTTTATCCCGAACCCCGTTGAGCACAGATACGCAGTATTTT.

The V and J genes are TRBV19 and TRBJ2-7; 8 nucleotides line up with TRBD1. With V trimmed by 4 bases and J by 0 bases, 8 bases remained unmatched. The CDR3 totals 16 residues. CDR1 LNHDA and CDR2 SQIVND come from the germline V gene (reference sequence). The CDR3 bases are TGTGCCAGTAGTAACTCAGGGGGCGTAAGCTCCTACGAGCAGTACTTC. Translation: CASSNSGGVSSYEQYF.

The count of this clone is one. The chain uses TRBV4-2 and TRBJ2-3; TRBD2 is a possible D gene (5 bases). V dropped 0 bases and J dropped 6 bases, with 13 bases sitting between them. The CDR3 sequence is 15 residues long. Germline V gene lookup returns CDR1 LGHNA and CDR2 YNFKEQ. The CDR3 DNA reads as TGTGCCAGCAGCCAAGATCAACGGGGTGGGGATACGCAGTATTTT. It encodes CASSQDQRGGDTQYF.

The chain has TRBV2 and TRBJ2-7; the D gene could be TRBD1 or TRBD2 (5 bases each). V was shortened by 8 bases and J by 2 bases, with 16 bases between the two germline ends. From germline, CDR1 is SNHLY and CDR2 FYNNEI. This CDR3 is built from 14 residues. As DNA, the CDR3 is TGTGCCAGCGGGGGTAGCGAGCCGCCCTACGAGCAGTACTTC. The encoded protein is CASGGSEPPYEQYF.

The rearrangement uses TRBV30 and TRBJ1-2, with TRBD1 matching 7 bases. Germline assignment: CDR1 GTSNPN and CDR2 SVGIG (reference sequence). CDR3 size: 12 residues. CDR3 nucleotides: TGTGCTATAGGGGAGGGGGCAGGTGGCTACACCTTC. Its translation: CAIGEGAGGYTF.

The V call is TRBV7-9, the J call TRBJ2-1, with D perhaps TRBD2 (6 bases). This CDR3 has 15 amino acids. V was cut by 8 bases and J by 8 bases, with 22 bases left in between. Germline V CDR1 and CDR2: SEHNR, FQNEAQ (reference sequence). CDR3 sequence (DNA): TGTGCCAGCCAATCGGTAGCGGTCCGGGGCGATGAGCAGTTCTTC. This codes for CASQSVAVRGDEQFF. The full variable domain, with the rest looked up from reference TRBV7-9 and TRBJ2-1, is DTGVSQNPRHKITKRGQNVTFRCDPISEHNRLYWYRQTLGQGPEFLTYFQNEAQLEKSRLLSDRFSAERPKGSFSTLEIQRTEQGDSAMYLCASQSVAVRGDEQFFGPGTRLTVL.

The J gene is TRBJ2-1, the V gene TRBV6-1; perhaps TRBD2 as D (6 bases). The ends were cut back, 2 bases at V and 1 base at J, with 12 bases in the middle. The CDR3 has 16 residues. Germline CDR1 reads MNHNS; CDR2 reads SASEGT. CDR3 bases: TGTGCCAGCAGTGAAAAACTAGCAGGATCCTACAATGAGCAGTTCTTC. Translating gives CASSEKLAGSYNEQFF.

The J gene is TRBJ2-7, the V gene TRBV30; possible D gene TRBD1, 6 bases. The CDR3 spans 13 residues. Germline V gene lookup returns CDR1 GTSNPN and CDR2 SVGIG (reference sequence). Trimming shortened V by 8 bases and J by 2 bases, and 16 bases separated the two germline ends. CDR3 nucleotide sequence: TGTGCCGGAAGCAGGGGTCCCACCTACGAGCAGTACTTC. Protein: CAGSRGPTYEQYF.

The CDR3 DNA reads as TGTGCCAGCAGTGAATTCGGCCGTGGCTACACCTTC. It is translated as CASSEFGRGYTF. The chain is built from TRBV6-1 and TRBJ1-2; no definite D call. CDR3 length: 12 residues. Trimming pared 2 bases from V and 7 bases from J, leaving 8 bases between. Germline CDR1 is MNHNS and CDR2 is SASEGT.

The chain couples TRBV7-2 to TRBJ1-2; D possibly corresponds to TRBD1 (5 bases). Germline assignment: CDR1 SGHTA and CDR2 FQGNSA. V lost 2 bases and J 8 bases, leaving 12 bases between the germline ends. The CDR3 runs to 13 residues. CDR3 protein: CASSLLGLGGYTF. In DNA form, the CDR3 reads TGTGCCAGCAGCTTATTGGGGCTCGGGGGCTACACCTTC.

The V and J genes are TRBV18 and TRBJ1-5, with D hard to call. This CDR3 spans 16 amino acids. In germline, CDR1 is KGHSH, CDR2 LQKENI. Trimming left V 0 bases short and J 1 base short, with 10 bases between. CDR3 sequence (DNA): TGTGCCAGCTCACCACCCGTTGTGGGGAGCAATCAGCCCCAGCATTTT. This encodes CASSPPVVGSNQPQHF.

Only a few counts were recorded for this clone. This chain uses TRBV15 with TRBJ2-5; TRBD2 aligns across 8 bases. The J segment lost 5 bases and the V segment lost 4 bases, leaving 6 bases of the junction unmatched. This CDR3 spans 14 amino acids. Germline V gene lookup returns CDR1 LNHNV and CDR2 YYDKDF (reference sequence). Written as DNA, the CDR3 is TGTGCCACCAGCATTAGATTAGCGGGGGAGACCCAGTACTTC. Amino acid sequence: CATSIRLAGETQYF.